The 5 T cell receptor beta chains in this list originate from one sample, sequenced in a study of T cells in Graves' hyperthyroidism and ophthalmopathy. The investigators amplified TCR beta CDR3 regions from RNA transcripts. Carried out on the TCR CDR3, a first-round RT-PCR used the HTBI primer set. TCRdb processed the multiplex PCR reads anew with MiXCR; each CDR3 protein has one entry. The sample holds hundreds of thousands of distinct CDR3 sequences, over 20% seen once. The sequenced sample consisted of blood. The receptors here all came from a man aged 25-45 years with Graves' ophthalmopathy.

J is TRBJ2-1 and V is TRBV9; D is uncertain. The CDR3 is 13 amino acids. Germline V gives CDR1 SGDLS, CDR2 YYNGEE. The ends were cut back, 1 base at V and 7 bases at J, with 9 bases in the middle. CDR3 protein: CASSVTIVNEQFF. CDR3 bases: TGTGCCAGCAGCGTAACGATAGTTAATGAGCAGTTCTTC.

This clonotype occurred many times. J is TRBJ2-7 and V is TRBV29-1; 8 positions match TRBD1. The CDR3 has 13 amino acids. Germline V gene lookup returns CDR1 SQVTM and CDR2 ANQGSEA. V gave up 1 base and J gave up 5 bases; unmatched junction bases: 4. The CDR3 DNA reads TGCAGCGTTGAAGGGACAGGGTTCAACGAGCAGTACTTC. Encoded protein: CSVEGTGFNEQYF.

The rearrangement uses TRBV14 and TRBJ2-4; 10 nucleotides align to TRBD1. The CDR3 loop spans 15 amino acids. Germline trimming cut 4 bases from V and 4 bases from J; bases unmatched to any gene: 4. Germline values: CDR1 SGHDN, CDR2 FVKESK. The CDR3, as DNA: TGTGCCAGCAGCCCCTGGGGACAGGGGAAAAACATTCAGTACTTC. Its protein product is CASSPWGQGKNIQYF.

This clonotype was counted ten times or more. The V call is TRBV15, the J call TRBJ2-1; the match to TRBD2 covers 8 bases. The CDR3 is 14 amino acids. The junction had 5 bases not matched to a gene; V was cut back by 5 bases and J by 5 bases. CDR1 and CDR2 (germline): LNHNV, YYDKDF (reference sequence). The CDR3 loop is CATSLGLADNEQFF. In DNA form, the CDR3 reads TGTGCCACCAGCCTAGGACTAGCAGACAATGAGCAGTTCTTC.

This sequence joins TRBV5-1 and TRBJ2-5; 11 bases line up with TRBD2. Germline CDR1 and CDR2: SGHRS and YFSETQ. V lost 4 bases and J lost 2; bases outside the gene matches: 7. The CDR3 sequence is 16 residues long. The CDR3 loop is CASSDSGRAPQETQYF. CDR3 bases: TGCGCCAGCAGCGATAGCGGGAGGGCGCCTCAAGAGACCCAGTACTTC.